The 28 T cell receptor beta chains below all came from one sample that was sequenced in a study of blood T cell repertoires in COVID-19. TCRdb's table, derived via immunoSEQ multiplex PCR, lists solely in-frame clones and lacks some. The sample includes about 240,000 clones, about 88% seen only once; the top ten take more than 6.5%. The source material was peripheral blood. These receptors were taken from a woman in her sixties or seventies with active or convalescent COVID-19.

The rearrangement joins TRBV4-3 to TRBJ2-1; D remains unclear. This CDR3 comprises 12 residues. Trimming left V 4 bases short and J 5 bases short, with 6 bases between. Per germline, CDR1 LGHNA and CDR2 YSLEER. CDR3 nucleotide sequence: TGCGCCAGCAGCCTCTCGGACAATGAGCAGTTCTTC. This sequence encodes CASSLSDNEQFF.

The J gene is TRBJ1-6, the V gene TRBV25-1, with 8 bases that match TRBD1. The germline V gene has CDR1 MGHDK and CDR2 SYGVNS. This CDR3 contains 14 residues. V trimming: 5 bases; J trimming: 9 bases; junction bases outside the gene matches: 6. The CDR3 region has the DNA TGTGCCAGCAGTCTCGACAGGGGCGCTTCACCCCTCCACTTT. Encoded protein: CASSLDRGASPLHF.

V usage is TRBV19 and J usage is TRBJ2-2; 9 bases match TRBD1. CDR3 length: 16 amino acids. Germline assignment: CDR1 LNHDA and CDR2 SQIVND (reference sequence). The ends lost 5 bases at V and 0 bases at J; junction bases unmatched: 4. As DNA, the CDR3 is TGTGCCAGTAGTCCCCGACAGGGGGCGAACACCGGGGAGCTGTTTTTT. It is translated as CASSPRQGANTGELFF.

The V call is TRBV9, the J call TRBJ1-6; TRBD1 is a possible D gene (5 bases). Trimming took off 1 base at V and 8 bases at J, with 13 bases between the two ends. Germline V gives CDR1 SGDLS, CDR2 YYNGEE. The CDR3 extends over 15 amino acids. The CDR3 is CASSVSGEAYSPLHF. Here the CDR3 DNA reads TGTGCCAGCAGCGTATCGGGGGAGGCTTATTCACCCCTCCACTTT. Filled out from reference TRBV9 and TRBJ1-6, the complete variable domain reads DSGVTQTPKHLITATGQRVTLRCSPRSGDLSVYWYQQSLDQGLQFLIQYYNGEERAKGNILERFSAQQFPDLHSELNLSSLELGDSALYFCASSVSGEAYSPLHFGNGTRLTVT.

CDR3 region: CASSSTAEDRFYGYTF. The CDR3 nucleotides are TGTGCCAGCAGTTCCACGGCGGAGGACAGGTTCTATGGCTACACCTTC. This chain joins TRBV6-5 and TRBJ1-2, with 7 positions matching TRBD1. The V gene's germline CDR1 is MNHEY and CDR2 SVGAGI. The V gene end was trimmed by 4 bases and the J gene end by 4 bases; junction bases not matched to a gene: 12. The CDR3 has 16 residues.

V is TRBV5-5 and J is TRBJ1-3; D gene ambiguous. Germline CDR1 and CDR2: SGHKS and YYEKEE (reference sequence). The CDR3 is 15 residues long. V was pared by 2 bases and J by 3 bases, with 12 bases between. Here the CDR3 reads CASSLRPTGGNTIYF. The CDR3 nucleotides are TGTGCCAGCAGCTTAAGGCCAACGGGTGGAAACACCATATATTTT. The whole variable domain, filled in from reference TRBV5-5 and TRBJ1-3, reads DAGVTQSPTHLIKTRGQQVTLRCSPISGHKSVSWYQQVLGQGPQFIFQYYEKEERGRGNFPDRFSARQFPNYSSELNVNALLLGDSALYLCASSLRPTGGNTIYFGEGSWLTVV.

This clone was detected only a few times. The chain couples TRBV10-3 to TRBJ1-3; D call uncertain. CDR3 length: 12 residues. V gave up 4 bases and J gave up 7 bases, with 8 bases separating them. Germline loops: CDR1 ENHRY, CDR2 SYGVKD. The CDR3 loop is CAISAQRNTIYF. CDR3 bases: TGTGCCATCAGTGCCCAACGGAACACCATATATTTT.

This clone came up a few times. This chain uses TRBV29-1 with TRBJ1-6; weak D call: TRBD1 (6 bases). This CDR3 has 13 amino acids. V lost 4 bases and J 10 bases, leaving 14 bases between the germline ends. CDR1 and CDR2 from the germline V gene are SQVTM and ANQGSEA. For the CDR3, the DNA is TGCAGCGTTGCGACAGGTCGTGAGTCACCCCTCCACTTT. Translating it yields CSVATGRESPLHF.

This chain uses TRBV15 with TRBJ2-7; maybe TRBD1 (6 bases). Deletions cut 0 bases from V and 1 base from J, with 10 bases between. CDR3 length: 15 residues. Germline V gene sequence: CDR1 LNHNV, CDR2 YYDKDF (reference sequence). Here the CDR3 DNA reads TGTGCCACCAGCAGAGAACTACAGGGATCCTACGAGCAGTACTTC. Translating it yields CATSRELQGSYEQYF.

A word on this clone: Other DNA sequences in the same sample also yield this CDR3. The V and J genes are TRBV7-9 and TRBJ2-7, with a possible D match to TRBD1 (6 bases). The germline V gene encodes CDR1 SEHNR and CDR2 FQNEAQ (reference sequence). The ends were cut back, 5 bases at V and 0 bases at J, with 8 bases in the middle. The CDR3 consists of 13 residues. The CDR3 protein is CASSPGDSYEQYF. CDR3 sequence (DNA): TGTGCCAGCAGCCCAGGGGACTCCTACGAGCAGTACTTC.

The chain employs TRBV4-3 and TRBJ2-7, with a tentative D call TRBD1 (6 bases). Trimming stripped 0 bases from V and 2 bases from J, with 14 bases between. Germline V gene lookup returns CDR1 LGHNA and CDR2 YSLEER. The CDR3 is 16 residues long. The CDR3 here is CASSQDLQGSPYEQYF. CDR3 nucleotide sequence: TGCGCCAGCAGCCAAGATCTTCAGGGGTCGCCCTACGAGCAGTACTTC.

To note about this clone: This specimen includes other DNA sequences encoding the same CDR3. This sequence joins TRBV6-1 and TRBJ1-1, with D unresolved. Trimming took off 2 bases at V and 4 bases at J, with 5 bases between the two ends. The CDR3 extends over 12 amino acids. Germline V gene sequence: CDR1 MNHNS, CDR2 SASEGT. CDR3 loop: CASSESGTEAFF. CDR3 coding DNA: TGTGCCAGCAGTGAATCGGGCACTGAAGCTTTCTTT.

This rearrangement joins TRBV4-3 to TRBJ2-7; 8 bases map to TRBD1. The germline gives CDR1 LGHNA, CDR2 YSLEER. V lost 3 bases, J lost 4 bases, and 8 bases stayed unmatched. The CDR3 loop spans 15 amino acids. The CDR3 DNA sequence: TGCGCCAGCAGCCAGGACAGGGAACAACCGTACGAGCAGTACTTC. Its translation is CASSQDREQPYEQYF.

The J gene is TRBJ2-3, the V gene TRBV6-2 or TRBV6-3, with 8 nucleotides matching TRBD2. Germline V gene lookup returns CDR1 MNHEY and CDR2 SVGEGT. V dropped 0 bases and J dropped 0; count of bases not matched to a gene: 11. The CDR3 length is 19 residues. CDR3 residues: CASSYSSEFTSGSTDTQYF. CDR3 nucleotides: TGTGCCAGCAGTTACTCGAGTGAGTTCACTAGCGGCAGCACAGATACGCAGTATTTT.

This chain connects TRBV4-3 to TRBJ2-3; 10 bases line up with TRBD2. The CDR3 loop spans 17 amino acids. V lost 0 bases, J lost 0 bases, and 3 bases stayed unmatched. Germline CDR1 LGHNA, CDR2 YSLEER. CDR3 nucleotide sequence: TGCGCCAGCAGCCAAGAGGGACTAGCGCTCAGCACAGATACGCAGTATTTT. Translating gives CASSQEGLALSTDTQYF.

The genes are TRBV9 and TRBJ1-1, with D tentatively TRBD1 (5 bases). CDR1 is SGDLS, CDR2 YYNGEE, per germline. The CDR3 covers 14 residues. The ends were cut back, 4 bases at V and 0 bases at J, with 10 bases in the middle. This CDR3 is CASSSQAMNTEAFF. The CDR3 coding sequence is TGTGCCAGCAGCTCACAGGCCATGAACACTGAAGCTTTCTTT.

This chain joins TRBV5-1 and TRBJ1-1; 9 positions agree with TRBD1. The germline V gene encodes CDR1 SGHRS and CDR2 YFSETQ. The CDR3 covers 16 residues. V lost 5 bases, J lost 0 bases, and 8 bases stayed unmatched. In DNA, the CDR3 is TGCGCCAGCAGTAATCCGGGACAGGGACTGAACACTGAAGCTTTCTTT. Translated: CASSNPGQGLNTEAFF.

The rearrangement joins TRBV6-1 to TRBJ2-3; 7 nucleotides match TRBD2. This CDR3 contains 13 residues. V dropped 2 bases and J dropped 10; count of bases not matched to a gene: 6. In germline, CDR1 is MNHNS, CDR2 SASEGT. In DNA form, the CDR3 reads TGTGCCAGCAGTGAAATTGGGAGCGGGGCGCAGTATTTT. Its translation is CASSEIGSGAQYF.

This clone was counted between two and nine times. CDR3 loop: CATSDSKTVGNTIYF. Here the CDR3 DNA reads TGTGCCACCAGTGATAGTAAGACAGTTGGAAACACCATATATTTT. This chain connects TRBV24-1 to TRBJ1-3; weak D call: TRBD1 (5 bases). Germline V gives CDR1 KGHDR, CDR2 SFDVKD. The CDR3 has 15 amino acids. Trimming stripped 3 bases from V and 3 bases from J, with 11 bases between.

The rearrangement joins TRBV10-3 to TRBJ1-1; D not resolved. The V gene lost 4 bases and the J gene lost 3 bases, with 12 bases spanning the gap. Germline V lookup: CDR1 ENHRY, CDR2 SYGVKD. The CDR3 is 14 amino acids. CDR3 amino acids: CAISAIVEDTEAFF. The CDR3, as DNA: TGTGCCATCAGTGCTATAGTGGAGGACACTGAAGCTTTCTTT.

The CDR3 sequence: CASSDRAAGTGELFF. CDR3 DNA sequence: TGTGCCAGCAGTGATCGGGCCGCGGGCACCGGGGAGCTGTTTTTT. The chain joins TRBV25-1 to TRBJ2-2, with a weak D call TRBD2 (5 bases). The CDR3 totals 15 residues. V shed 3 bases and J shed 4 bases, with 12 bases lying between them. Germline CDR1 reads MGHDK; CDR2 reads SYGVNS.

A word on this clone: Other DNA sequences in this sample translate to the same CDR3. This chain connects TRBV6-6 to TRBJ1-5; D might be TRBD1 (5 bases). Looked up from germline, CDR1 is MNHNY and CDR2 is SVGAGI (reference sequence). This CDR3 region has 13 residues. The V gene lost 6 bases and the J gene lost 7 bases, with 13 bases spanning the gap. This CDR3 reads CASRGQGNQPQHF. The CDR3 bases are TGTGCCAGCAGGGGTCAGGGTAACCAGCCCCAGCATTTT.

The J gene is TRBJ1-4, the V gene TRBV27; the D gene is possibly TRBD1 (5 bases). Germline assignment: CDR1 MNHEY and CDR2 SMNVEV (reference sequence). Deletions cut 4 bases from V and 8 bases from J, with 14 bases between. The CDR3 is 14 residues long. CDR3 in amino acids: CASSWVRGREKLFF. In DNA, the CDR3 is TGTGCCAGCAGTTGGGTAAGGGGCAGAGAAAAACTGTTTTTT.

This chain joins TRBV18 and TRBJ1-4; 7 nucleotides match TRBD1. CDR1 is KGHSH and CDR2 is LQKENI in the germline V gene. This CDR3 has 16 residues. The J segment lost 7 bases and the V segment lost 6 bases, leaving 14 bases of the junction unmatched. CDR3 amino acids: CASSLGTDLLPEKLFF. CDR3 nucleotides: TGTGCCAGCTCGTTGGGGACAGACCTCCTACCTGAAAAACTGTTTTTT. The whole variable domain, filled in from reference TRBV18 and TRBJ1-4, reads NAGVMQNPRHLVRRRGQEARLRCSPMKGHSHVYWYRQLPEEGLKFMVYLQKENIIDESGMPKERFSAEFPKEGPSILRIQQVVRGDSAAYFCASSLGTDLLPEKLFFGSGTQLSVL.

The rearrangement joins TRBV10-3 to TRBJ1-1, with 8 bases that match TRBD1. The germline V gene encodes CDR1 ENHRY and CDR2 SYGVKD. The CDR3 sequence is 16 residues long. V lost 8 bases and J lost 0; bases outside the gene matches: 11. CDR3 amino acids: CAIRRDRTPMNTEAFF. In nucleotides, the CDR3 is TGTGCCATCCGCCGGGACAGGACCCCCATGAACACTGAAGCTTTCTTT.

The chain has TRBV7-2 and TRBJ1-2, with D possibly TRBD1 on 6 matching bases. This CDR3 contains 15 residues. Germline assignment: CDR1 SGHTA and CDR2 FQGNSA. Trimming took 5 bases from V and 3 from J, leaving 16 bases between them. The chain's CDR3 is CASSPGEGGDYGYTF. CDR3 DNA: TGTGCCAGCAGCCCCGGGGAAGGGGGTGACTATGGCTACACCTTC.

In its sample, this clone was seen a few times. The chain links TRBV4-3 to TRBJ2-3; no definite D call. This CDR3 has 16 amino acids. The ends were cut back, 1 base at V and 0 bases at J, with 11 bases in the middle. The germline gives CDR1 LGHNA, CDR2 YSLEER. CDR3 sequence reads: CASSQVTVASTDTQYF. The CDR3 DNA sequence: TGCGCCAGCAGCCAAGTTACGGTAGCTAGCACAGATACGCAGTATTTT.

The J gene is TRBJ2-1, the V gene TRBV29-1; perhaps TRBD2 as D (6 bases). The germline V gene has CDR1 SQVTM and CDR2 ANQGSEA. Deletions cut 7 bases from V and 6 bases from J, with 19 bases between. This CDR3 contains 14 residues. The CDR3 is CSARPGLGINEQFF. The DNA for the CDR3 is TGCAGCGCAAGACCGGGACTTGGGATCAATGAGCAGTTCTTC.